These T cell receptor beta chains were read from a single sample in a study of blood T cell repertoires in COVID-19. Clones were read by immunoSEQ multiplex PCR, and TCRdb kept only the in-frame ones, dropping some. This table holds about 150,000 clones, approximately 82% found once. The sequencing sample was made of peripheral blood. These receptors were taken from a woman between 45 and 60 years old in a cohort sampled during active or convalescent COVID-19. The CDR3 runs from the conserved cysteine through the conserved F or W. D genes are given only for firm matches. The size field is filled for only some rows; it gives once, few, many or a size class.

abundance | j_gene | d_gene | v_gene | CDR3nt | CDR3aa
NA | TRBJ2-7 | TRBD1 | TRBV15 | TGTGCCACCAGCACAGGGACAGGAGCCTACGAGCAGTACTTC | CATSTGTGAYEQYF
NA | TRBJ1-2 | NA | TRBV15 | TGTGCCACCGCCCTCAGGGGTAGCTACACCTTC | CATALRGSYTF
NA | TRBJ1-3 | NA | TRBV12-3/TRBV12-4 | TGTGCCAGCAGTTCGGTCTCTGGAAACACCATATATTTT | CASSSVSGNTIYF
NA | TRBJ1-2 | NA | TRBV7-3 | TGTGCCAGCAGCGACCGGGACACCTTCTTC | CASSDRDTFF
NA | TRBJ2-5 | NA | TRBV6-5 | TGTGCCAGCGTCCCCGTGGGGCCGGGGGAGGAGACCCAGTACTTC | CASVPVGPGEETQYF
NA | TRBJ1-5 | NA | TRBV18 | TGTGCCAGCTCACCTGGGGCTCGACAGCCCCAGCATTTT | CASSPGARQPQHF
NA | TRBJ2-7 | TRBD1 | TRBV13 | TGTGCCAGCAGCTTAGAGGACAGGGGACCGTACGAGCAGTACTTC | CASSLEDRGPYEQYF
NA | TRBJ2-3 | NA | TRBV9 | TGTGCCAGCAGCGTGGGGCTAGACGAGTCAGATACGCAGTATTTT | CASSVGLDESDTQYF
NA | TRBJ1-2 | TRBD1 | TRBV7-2 | TGTGCCAGCAGCTCGGGACAGGGATCCTATGGCTACACCTTC | CASSSGQGSYGYTF
NA | TRBJ2-1 | TRBD2 | TRBV13 | TGTGCCAGCAGCCCGACTAGCGGGGGGGCCGCGGGATGGAATGAGCAGTTCTTC | CASSPTSGGAAGWNEQFF
once | TRBJ2-6 | NA | TRBV5-1 | TGCGCCAGCAGCTTGGTAGGGACATCTAGCTCTGGGGCCAACGTCCTGACTTTC | CASSLVGTSSSGANVLTF
NA | TRBJ1-2 | NA | TRBV7-9 | TGTGCCAGCAGCTTAGTAACAGCTTATGGCTACACCTTC | CASSLVTAYGYTF
NA | TRBJ1-2 | NA | TRBV30 | TGTGCCTGGATTGCCAGGGAAAGCTATGGCTACACCTTC | CAWIARESYGYTF
NA | TRBJ2-5 | TRBD2 | TRBV9 | TGTGCCAGCAGCGTCAGCCCGAGCGGGAGGTTTCAAGAGACCCAGTACTTC | CASSVSPSGRFQETQYF
NA | TRBJ2-7 | TRBD1 | TRBV6-1 | TGTGCCAGCAGTGCACTGGGACAGGGTGGAACCTACGAGCAGTACTTC | CASSALGQGGTYEQYF